This TCR beta chain comes out of a study of T cell responses to AZD1222 COVID-19 vaccine. Per the germline V gene, CDR1 is SEHNR and CDR2 is FQNEAQ (reference sequence). The ends were cut back, 0 bases at V and 3 bases at J, with 12 bases in the middle. This CDR3 comprises 15 residues. Produced via immunoSEQ multiplex PCR; TCRdb's table is partial and in-frame only. The sample carries about 130,000 clones, roughly 93% recorded once. J is TRBJ2-7 and V is TRBV7-9; D is uncertain. This receptor was taken from an adult in good health. Sequencing used peripheral blood, obtained on day 0 of AZD1222 vaccination. The CDR3 region has the DNA TGTGCCAGCAGCTTAGCTCACTCCCAGAACTACGAGCAGTACTTC. It encodes CASSLAHSQNYEQYF.